This T cell receptor (beta chain) was found in a study of shared clonotypes between healthy human individuals. In the study overall: Each donor's CD4 naive and CD4 memory cells filled three plates apiece, CD8 naive two, and CD8 memory one. Study results and caveats: Sorted-subset sequencing, rarefaction showed, was incomplete despite large depth. Generally, naive subsets came out with larger estimated richness than memory subsets.

With 1 base removed from V and 2 bases from J, the gap between germline ends came to 13 bases. Germline V gene data show CDR1 as MNHNS and CDR2 as SASEGT. The CDR3 spans 16 residues. Sequencing was performed with immunoSEQ multiplex PCR; in TCRdb, only in-frame clones are kept and a portion is missing. Among roughly 2.6 million clones listed, more than 90% were seen once. On this clone: The antigen remains unidentified.

Donors were healthy HIV-negative adults without recently reported acute infections or vaccinations. Sequenced input: naive CD4+ T cells sorted from blood. Subset meaning: CD45RA+ positively selected. The V gene is TRBV6-1, the J gene TRBJ2-3, with D tentatively TRBD2 (5 bases). The TCR originated in a man aged 18 to 35 in good health. The CDR3 loop is CASSEDGVGTTDTQYF. The DNA of the CDR3 is TGTGCCAGCAGTGAAGACGGGGTAGGCACCACAGATACGCAGTATTTT.